This record looks at one T cell receptor (beta chain) sequence and its context. The data were taken from a study of T-cell reconstitution after alpha-beta-depleted transplantation in children. As it was prepared, the TCRbeta library received unique molecular identifiers. TCRdb reprocessed the PCR reads with MiXCR, giving one entry per CDR3 protein. The sample lists about 500,000 distinct CDR3 sequences, about 33% occurring once. Germline V gene sequence: CDR1 DFQATT, CDR2 SNEGSKA (reference sequence). Between the trimmed V and J ends, which lost 3 bases and 0 bases, there was a span of 12 bases. This CDR3 comprises 15 residues.

The gene calls are TRBV20-1 and TRBJ1-3, with a possible D match to TRBD1 (5 bases). The receptor was isolated from a human donor who donated a stem cell graft to a child with aplastic anemia. Sequencing was performed on PBMCs from the stem cell graft donor, taken from the stem cell graft. The CDR3 DNA reads TGCAGTGCTAGGGGGACGGGATTCTCTGGAAACACCATATATTTT. This gives the protein CSARGTGFSGNTIYF.